The sequence of this TCR beta chain was determined in a study of human T cells and chemical hapten exposure (dated by TCRdb to the early 2020s). In terms of the full investigation: For sensitization, 2% DPC in acetone was applied to a roughly 2 cm by roughly 2 cm area of upper inner arm skin. Patients additionally received weekly therapeutic DPC doses to the scalp throughout the roughly 23-week study period. Patch testing was performed on the upper back with Finn chambers containing 0.01% DPC, and the patch tests were scored after 6 days according to International Contact Dermatitis Research Group standards. Alopecia areata with under or over 50% scalp involvement, alopecia totalis and alopecia universalis were represented in the patient cohort, which was mostly female. Libraries were pooled for sequencing, and per-sample TCR yields varied mainly because of small differences in library volumes within the pool. In alopecia patients, the study followed how the peripheral blood TCR repertoire changed in vivo over primary and secondary sensitization to diphenylcyclopropenone (DPC), a hapten. Patient blood was sampled pre-sensitization (week 0) and at 2, 6 and about 24 weeks after DPC sensitization. Around 30 alopecia patients provided blood for TCR sequencing at one to four time points (pre-sensitization, 2, 6 and 24 weeks).

V is cut back by 0 bases and J by 0 bases, with 7 bases in the junction unmatched. Reading from cysteine to phenylalanine, the CDR3 counts 18 amino acids. Just CDR3 DNA is preserved here, 54 bases in frame from base 1. CDR1 is given as ENHRY and CDR2 as SYGVKD, both from the germline V gene. The meaning of the sample's time point label: patch test 2, 6 weeks after DPC sensitization. According to the study, the label for this sample's treatment or condition signals: therapeutic diphenylcyclopropenone sensitization with weekly scalp DPC. At every patch-test visit, the blood draw took place before the patch test was put on. Patients were considered eligible if aged 18 to 70, diagnosed with alopecia and deemed suitable for DPC therapy, and patients were excluded if pregnant. Total RNA was isolated from unfractionated whole blood collected in Tempus Blood RNA tubes. Libraries were made using RACE. TCRdb names NextSeq 500 as the instrument used. During library preparation, unique molecular identifiers were attached to individual cDNA molecules so that TCRs could be counted in a quantitative, reproducible way. For every blood RNA sample, sequencing covered both the TCR alpha and TCR beta chains. From the authors' description of their analysis: A median of about 100,000 TCRs per sample was observed, with a range of about 23,224 to 690,600. The Decombinator software suite was used to annotate the V, J and CDR3 of the TCR reads. To make PS versus PT1 abundance plots, every sample was subsampled to the same number of TCRs (28,000). TCRs were defined as expanded if absent before sensitization and observed at least eight times at the 2-week time point. TCRdb trimmed public reads at Q25 via fastp, called clones via MiXCR and kept in-frame beta chains. Entries are consolidated by CDR3 protein sequence, retaining the most common genes and DNA. The V and J calls, along with clone size, are taken from TCRdb and not from the paper's own processing. This sample has about 350,000 distinct CDR3 sequences in its table, and more than 5% of those were observed once. Of the sample, approximately 5.4% falls within the top ten clones.

This clonotype was detected a few times. No cognate antigen has been identified for it. Per-base quality was not reported, and no clone a single base away is much larger than it. What the research found in general, with its limitations: Because all patients had alopecia, a presumed autoimmune disease, the immune response of the patients might differ from that of healthy individuals. DPC sensitization did not change how many TCRs were above 1 in 1000 frequency, and no evidence was found of alterations in global repertoire structure. After repeated subsampling, changes were observed in the strength of the expansion versus patch-test correlation and in the threshold at which the correlation became significant. The number of PT1 expanded TCRs positively correlated with patch test score, significant at thresholds 8, 16 and 32 but not 4. Compared with pre-sensitization or healthy control sets, expanded TCRs formed significantly more large CDR3 similarity clusters, which is consistent with antigen-driven responses.

The sample here was whole blood, taken in connection with sensitization to the hapten diphenylcyclopropenone (DPC). This TCR was sampled from a woman younger than 30 with alopecia areata. Some clones in this sample may be carry-over from other donors' samples. In this chain, TRBV10-3 is recombined with TRBJ2-1; a stretch of 8 junction bases matches TRBD2. The base sequence is TGTGCCATCAGTGAGTCAGAGGAGCGGGGGTACTCCTACAATGAGCAGTTCTTC. Its coded protein is CAISESEERGYSYNEQFF.